The T cell receptor (beta chain) described here comes from a study of regulatory T cells in long-lasting Graves disease. Overall study results and limits: Newly diagnosed patients shared 966 public clonotypes; persistent patients shared around 2,500.

This CDR3 region has 14 residues. Germline CDR1 reads SGHAT; CDR2 reads FQNNGV. With 5 bases clipped from V and 4 bases from J, the junction kept 6 bases outside the gene matches. Described time point: newly diagnosed GD, antithyroid drugs for less than 3 months. TCR sequences were obtained from RNA taken from PBMCs. The authors drew about 9 milliliters of peripheral blood into EDTA tubes. With regard to this clonotype: Its antigen is as yet unknown.

Through Arm-PCR of CDR3 regions and iRepertoire HTBI primers, TCR beta libraries were built. TCRdb called the multiplex PCR reads again in MiXCR, with one record for every CDR3 protein. The sample has about 540,000 distinct CDR3 sequences, approximately 13% seen once. The same data also contributed to another study, on T cells in Graves' hyperthyroidism and ophthalmopathy.

This receptor was obtained from a man younger than 45 with Graves disease. This specimen consisted of peripheral blood mononuclear cells (PBMCs), obtained at new diagnosis, from a patient treated with antithyroid drugs. The chain uses TRBV11-2 and TRBJ2-7; 9 nucleotides agree with TRBD2. CDR3 coding DNA: TGTGCCAGCAGCAAGACTAGCGGAAGTTACGAGCAGTACTTC. Its protein product is CASSKTSGSYEQYF. Full variable domain (remainder filled in from reference TRBV11-2 and TRBJ2-7): EAGVAQSPRYKIIEKRQSVAFWCNPISGHATLYWYQQILGQGPKLLIQFQNNGVVDDSQLPKDRFSAERLKGVDSTLKIQPAKLEDSAVYLCASSKTSGSYEQYFGPGTRLTVT.